One and the same sample provided the 9 T cell receptor beta chains below, sequenced in a study of T-cell reconstitution after alpha-beta-depleted transplantation in children. Preparing the TCRbeta library involved the use of unique molecular identifiers. TCRdb re-called the PCR reads through MiXCR, storing one row per CDR3 protein. The table records fewer than 450,000 distinct CDR3 sequences, 16% of them present only once. Source: PBMCs, mostly from graft donor cells, taken 360 days after TCRalphabeta/CD19-depleted stem cell transplant. Source of these receptors: a male patient between 2 and 10 years old who had a stem cell transplant for acute lymphoblastic leukemia, so the T cells may come from the graft donor.

The chain joins TRBV29-1 to TRBJ1-5, with D maybe TRBD1 (6 bases). The CDR3 has 13 residues. V shed 4 bases and J shed 7 bases, with 14 bases lying between them. CDR1 SQVTM and CDR2 ANQGSEA come from the germline V gene. For the CDR3, the DNA is TGCAGCGTTGTCGAGGGGGGACGGCAGCCCCAGCATTTT. It specifies CSVVEGGRQPQHF.

This clonotype was counted between two and nine times. The chain has TRBV7-2 and TRBJ2-5; D perhaps matches TRBD1 (5 bases). Per the germline V gene, CDR1 is SGHTA and CDR2 is FQGNSA. Deletions cut 1 base from V and 4 bases from J, with 13 bases between. The CDR3 covers 15 residues. Here the CDR3 DNA reads TGTGCCAGCAGCTTAGGGGGCAGGGCAGGAGAGACCCAGTACTTC. This sequence encodes CASSLGGRAGETQYF.

A few counts support this clonotype. This chain links TRBV20-1 with TRBJ2-3, with TRBD2 matching 9 bases. Germline V lookup: CDR1 DFQATT, CDR2 SNEGSKA (reference sequence). This CDR3 is 22 amino acids long. Unmatched junction bases numbered 28, after V lost 1 base and J lost 5 bases. CDR3 coding DNA: TGCAGTGCTAGAGTAACTCCCCTTTTAGCGGGAGACGGCACGTCGGAAAAAGATACGCAGTATTTT. Amino acid sequence: CSARVTPLLAGDGTSEKDTQYF.

This chain links TRBV21-1 with TRBJ2-7; whether TRBD1, the table's D call, matches the DNA was not checked. TRBV21-1 is a recognized pseudogene. The CDR3 has 17 amino acids. For the CDR3, the DNA is TGTGCCAGCAGCCCCCGGGTCCCAGCGGACAGCTCCTACGAGCAGTACTTC. This encodes CASSPRVPADSSYEQYF.

The sample holds a few counts of this clonotype. The chain employs TRBV20-1 and TRBJ1-1; D is unresolved. This CDR3 contains 13 residues. Trimming shortened V by 1 base and J by 6 bases, and 12 bases separated the two germline ends. Germline V CDR1 and CDR2: DFQATT, SNEGSKA (reference sequence). The CDR3 DNA reads as TGCAGTGCTAGAGTCGCGCTTGACGCTGAAGCTTTCTTT. Amino acid sequence: CSARVALDAEAFF.

This clonotype was counted only a few times. The chain is built from TRBV4-1 and TRBJ1-3; 7 nucleotides agree with TRBD1. The trim removed 0 bases at V and 0 bases at J, leaving 2 bases unmatched. CDR3 length: 16 residues. Germline CDR1 reads MGHRA; CDR2 reads YSYEKL. The DNA for the CDR3 is TGCGCCAGCAGCCAAGATCGGACAGGCTCTGGAAACACCATATATTTT. This gives the protein CASSQDRTGSGNTIYF.

The CDR3 sequence is CASTIARGRNEQFF. CDR3 in DNA: TGTGCCAGCACCATCGCCCGGGGGAGAAATGAGCAGTTCTTC. The J gene is TRBJ2-1, the V gene TRBV7-8; D might be TRBD2 (6 bases). CDR3 size: 14 residues. Germline V gene lookup returns CDR1 SGHVS and CDR2 FQNEAQ. V was clipped by 7 bases and J by 7 bases, with 17 bases between them.

This clonotype has just a few counts. This sequence joins TRBV7-6 and TRBJ2-1; D not certain. Trimming removed 5 bases from V and 0 bases from J, with 14 bases in between. The CDR3 has 16 amino acids. CDR1 is SGHVS, CDR2 FNYEAQ, per germline. The CDR3 DNA follows: TGTGCCAGCAGCCCCGGCATCCTCCTCTCCTACAATGAGCAGTTCTTC. Residues: CASSPGILLSYNEQFF.

The chain uses TRBV10-3 and TRBJ2-5, with TRBD1 identical over 7 bases. CDR1 and CDR2 from the germline V gene are ENHRY and SYGVKD. V dropped 6 bases and J dropped 4; count of bases not matched to a gene: 5. The CDR3 has 13 residues. CDR3 loop: CAIRAGTAETQYF. The CDR3 coding sequence is TGTGCCATCAGGGCAGGGACAGCAGAGACCCAGTACTTC.